This TCR beta chain was profiled in a study of human T cells and chemical hapten exposure. Germline loops: CDR1 MNHNS, CDR2 SASEGT. Unmatched junction bases numbered 13, after V lost 10 bases and J lost 0 bases. The CDR3 contains 16 residues. TCRdb itself ran the RACE reads through MiXCR, one entry per CDR3 protein. The sample contains about 99,000 distinct CDR3 sequences, roughly 12% of which appear only once. The time point was: patch test 1, 2 weeks after DPC sensitization. Treatment specified: therapeutic diphenylcyclopropenone sensitization with weekly scalp DPC. This specimen consisted of whole blood, obtained in connection with sensitization to the hapten diphenylcyclopropenone (DPC). The receptor was isolated from a woman aged 35 to 49 with alopecia areata. Some clones in this sample may be carry-over from other donors' samples. This rearrangement joins TRBV6-1 to TRBJ2-5, with 8 bases fitting TRBD1. The CDR3 loop reads CATDLRRGRYQETQYF. In DNA form, the CDR3 reads TGTGCCACCGACCTACGCAGGGGGCGGTACCAAGAGACCCAGTACTTC.